The 2 T cell receptor beta chains presented below share a single source sample, sequenced in a study of identical twins. Each CDR3 protein gets one entry after TCRdb re-called the 5' RACE reads with MiXCR. The sample carries about 690,000 distinct CDR3 sequences, about 20% recorded once. These same data were also listed under a study on T cells expressing NK-cell markers.

Material for sequencing was PBMCs. The receptors were sampled from a woman between 18 and 30 years old in good health.

The chain joins TRBV7-2 to TRBJ1-2; D remains ambiguous. Deletions cut 3 bases from V and 2 bases from J, with 13 bases between. The CDR3 has 15 residues. Germline V gives CDR1 SGHTA, CDR2 FQGNSA. The CDR3 reads CASSLREIDNYGYTF. As DNA, the CDR3 is TGTGCCAGCAGCTTGAGGGAAATCGACAACTATGGCTACACCTTC. The whole variable domain, remainder taken from reference TRBV7-2 and TRBJ1-2, is GAGVSQSPSNKVTEKGKDVELRCDPISGHTALYWYRQSLGQGLEFLIYFQGNSAPDKSGLPSDRFSAERTGGSVSTLTIQRTQQEDSAVYLCASSLREIDNYGYTFGSGTRLTVV.

This clonotype was observed a handful of times. CDR3 sequence reads: CASSLILQGAEAFF. The CDR3 region has the DNA TGTGCCAGCAGTTTAATTTTACAGGGAGCTGAAGCTTTCTTT. The genes are TRBV12-3 or TRBV12-4 and TRBJ1-1; TRBD1 might be the D (6 bases). Trimming cost V 2 bases and J 6 bases, with 13 bases left between them. The CDR3 has 14 amino acids.